This T cell receptor beta chain was sequenced for a study of T cells in Graves' hyperthyroidism and ophthalmopathy. Amplified regions were TCR beta CDR3 sequences from RNA transcripts. Initially, a first-round RT-PCR of the TCR CDR3 employed the HTBI primer set. TCRdb processed the multiplex PCR reads anew with MiXCR; each CDR3 protein has one entry. In the table there are about 350,000 distinct CDR3 sequences, approximately 15% of which are singletons. Exclusions: uncontrolled infection, other autoimmune disease, pregnancy, lactation. This clonotype appeared a few times. This CDR3 has 12 residues. The V and J ends lost 7 bases and 8 bases respectively, with 17 bases between them. CDR1 DFQATT and CDR2 SNEGSKA come from the germline V gene (reference sequence).

The TCR was taken from a woman aged 25 to 39 with Graves' hyperthyroidism. The sequencing input was blood. The chain uses TRBV20-1 and TRBJ1-2; D is undetermined. For the CDR3, the DNA is TGCAGTGTTTACGTATCCGTCTGGGGCTACACCTTC. Translating gives CSVYVSVWGYTF.